This T cell receptor (beta chain) was observed in a study of OX40 agonist ivuxolimab in advanced cancers. Study-wide background: Age averaged 60 years (range roughly 20 to 90), and less than 85% were male. Study outcomes and limitations: Clonal expansion from baseline to week 6 occurred in both CD4+ and CD8+ T cells. The specificity for antigen of the expanded peripheral T cells was not determined. Compared with CD4+, CD8+ T cells on average had more expanded clones.

TCRdb's table, derived via immunoSEQ multiplex PCR, lists solely in-frame clones and lacks some. This sample carries fewer than 70,000 clones, around 88% of them seen once, and the ten largest clones take about 0.63%. Note on this clone: What it binds is unknown.

CDR3 length: 14 residues. CDR1 and CDR2 from the germline V gene are MDHEN and SYDVKM. Trimming at V came to 6 bases and at J to 8 bases, leaving 6 bases not matched to a gene. This TCR was recovered from an adult with an advanced solid tumor such as melanoma, head and neck, liver or kidney cancer. The chain joins TRBV28 to TRBJ1-4, with 10 positions matching TRBD1. Specimen: CD4+ or CD8+ T cells sorted from blood, collected in a trial of the OX40 agonist ivuxolimab. The CDR3 nucleotides read TGTGCCAGCAGCCCCGGACAGGGGGGGGAAAAACTGTTTTTT. This gives the protein CASSPGQGGEKLFF. The full variable domain, completed using reference TRBV28 and TRBJ1-4, is DVKVTQSSRYLVKRTGEKVFLECVQDMDHENMFWYRQDPGLGLRLIYFSYDVKMKEKGDIPEGYSVSREKKERFSLILESASTNQTSMYLCASSPGQGGEKLFFGSGTQLSVL.